This T cell receptor beta chain was sequenced for a study of blood T cell repertoires in COVID-19. About the study: COVID-19 samples collected from the United States, Italy and Spain covered acute and convalescent phases.

The protocol was immunoSEQ multiplex PCR, while the TCRdb copy is restricted to in-frame clones and leaves out a portion. Of 100,000 to 150,000 clones in the sample, roughly 85% are singletons; the top ten hold approximately 30%. V was shortened by 6 bases and J by 9 bases, with 17 bases between the two germline ends. The CDR3 runs 13 residues. Germline CDR1 is SGHNT and CDR2 is YENEEA. Sequencing input: peripheral blood. The TCR sequence derives from a woman older than 75 with acute or convalescent COVID-19. The chain uses TRBV11-3 and TRBJ1-1; no clear D gene. CDR3 protein: CASSSYPRTQAFF. CDR3 nucleotides: TGTGCCAGCAGTTCCTACCCCCGCACCCAAGCTTTCTTT.